This T cell receptor beta chain was documented in a study of T-cell reconstitution after alpha-beta-depleted transplantation in children. This sample's TCRbeta library carried unique molecular identifier barcodes. Via MiXCR, TCRdb re-called the PCR reads, giving one row per CDR3 protein. Of about 500,000 distinct CDR3 sequences in the sample, around a third were seen once. This specimen consisted of PBMCs from the stem cell graft donor, obtained from the stem cell graft. This receptor was obtained from a human donor who donated a stem cell graft to a child with aplastic anemia.

The CDR3 DNA reads TGTGCCAGCCGCCCCGGGTGGCTAGCGAAAGACAATGAGCAGTTCTTC. Protein: CASRPGWLAKDNEQFF. The chain couples TRBV27 to TRBJ2-1; a possible D gene is TRBD2 (6 bases). V was clipped by 8 bases and J by 5 bases, with 22 bases between them. CDR1 and CDR2 from the germline V gene are MNHEY and SMNVEV (reference sequence). CDR3 length: 16 amino acids.